This TCR beta chain derives from a study of identical twins. TCRdb re-derived calls from the 5' RACE reads in MiXCR, one entry per CDR3 protein. This table holds hundreds of thousands of distinct CDR3 sequences, 24% found once. The CDR3 spans 16 residues. The V segment lost 1 base and the J segment 5 bases; nucleotides outside the gene matches: 8. Germline V gene sequence: CDR1 SGDLS, CDR2 YYNGEE. These data also formed part of another study, on T cells expressing NK-cell markers.

Material: CD4+ T cells sorted from blood. The chain has TRBV9 and TRBJ2-5, with 10 bases fitting TRBD2. This TCR was sampled from a young woman in good health. The CDR3 here is CASSVSGRAERETQYF. In DNA form, the CDR3 reads TGTGCCAGCAGCGTAAGCGGGAGGGCAGAGAGGGAGACCCAGTACTTC.